This T cell receptor beta chain was identified in a study of T cell changes during pregnancy in multiple sclerosis (dated by TCRdb to about 2019). Regarding the research as a whole: The study looked at changes in the T cell repertoire across pregnancy in women with multiple sclerosis.

Library generation was performed with the immunoSEQ multiplex PCR assay. What TCRdb holds here is the immuneACCESS table cut down to in-frame rearrangements. Part of the clones is not present; checked against another copy, under half of the missing clones reflect an unresolved V gene, and the others are unexplained. Present in this sample are some 70,000 clones, roughly 92% of which were seen just once. Roughly 3.7% of the sample belongs to the ten largest clones. As for this clone: Its antigen remains undetermined. No much larger clone is present one base from it, and per-base qualities are unavailable.

The CDR3 sequence holds 15 residues, the cysteine and phenylalanine included. Only the CDR3 portion is preserved as DNA: 45 bases, with reading frame beginning at the first base. CDR1 and CDR2 (SGHNT, YYREEE) derive from the germline V gene (reference sequence). V drops 1 base and J drops 2 bases, leaving 12 bases in between. The chain employs TRBV5-4 and TRBJ2-5; possibly the D gene is TRBD2, per 6 matching bases. The sequence was obtained from a female donor in good health, enrolled as a control in a pregnancy study. The sample was peripheral blood, taken after pregnancy. CDR3 protein: CASSLSGGRQETQYF. The bases read TGTGCCAGCAGCTTGTCGGGTGGGAGGCAAGAGACCCAGTACTTC.